Listed below are T cell receptor beta chains from one sample, sequenced in a study of post-analysis software for immune sequencing data. TCRdb analysed the PCR reads with MiXCR anew, one entry per CDR3 protein. The sample has 600,000 to 700,000 distinct CDR3 sequences; around 60% are singletons. The sequencing sample was made of blood. These receptors originate from a girl aged 2-15 years with multiple sclerosis. Each CDR3 is given with its conserved first and last residue.

J gene	V gene	CDR3 protein
TRBJ2-1	TRBV20-1	CSVGGWDGEQFF
TRBJ2-3	TRBV11-3	CASSLRLAAGTDTQYF
TRBJ1-5	TRBV20-1	CSASDRGNNQPQHF
NA	TRBV30	CAWSVKVASGILMTQYF
TRBJ2-7	TRBV10-1	CASSESRLIYEQCF
TRBJ2-5	TRBV7-7	CASSPRLSQETQYF
TRBJ2-3	TRBV20-1	CSASQRQAGQVVDTQYF
TRBJ2-1	TRBV5-1	CASSLVVSGGIGDNEQFF
TRBJ2-7	TRBV11-2	CASSPMTVYEQYF
NA	TRBV29-1	CSVDWGTEPPHEQYF
TRBJ1-1	TRBV29-1	CSVAGQRDTEAFF
TRBJ2-1	TRBV2	CASSSDRGDEQFF
TRBJ1-1	TRBV20-1	CSASGTGVRNTEAFF
TRBJ1-2	TRBV3-1	CASSQDMEGYTF
NA	TRBV29-1	CSAVAGGRETQYF
TRBJ2-3	TRBV9	CASSLIPTSGRADTQYF
TRBJ2-5	TRBV20-1	CSATRLNRGQETQYF
TRBJ2-5	TRBV20-1	CSAKGQGSQETQYF
TRBJ2-3	TRBV29-1	CSVEESLRTSTDTQYF
TRBJ2-3	TRBV6-6	CASTKTGLAGITDTQYF
TRBJ2-3	TRBV7-9	CASSLVDYTDTQYF
TRBJ2-7	TRBV12-3/TRBV12-4	CASSSGVGQYF
TRBJ1-2	TRBV9	CASSTMQYGYTF